A selection of T cell receptor beta chains follows, all from one sample in a study of technical replicates of blood from a handful of donors. The protocol was immunoSEQ multiplex PCR, while the TCRdb copy is restricted to in-frame clones and leaves out a portion. The sample has around 68,000 clones; 95% to 97% are singletons. What was sequenced was T cells isolated from PBMCs. Receptors originate from a human donor in good health. Both conserved end residues are part of each CDR3. A D gene is named only where the DNA matches it firmly. Rows may omit the clone size; those that give it use once, few, many or a size class.

cdr3_nt,cdr3_aa,v_call,d_call,cdr3_length,j_call,clone_size
TGCAGCGTTGTAGGGACAGGGTCGCACAATGAGCAGTTCTTC,CSVVGTGSHNEQFF,TRBV29-1,TRBD1,14,TRBJ2-1,.
TGTGCAAGTCGCTCATCGGTCGCGGGACAGGCGAGGGACACTGAAGCTTTCTTT,CASRSSVAGQARDTEAFF,TRBV12-2,.,18,TRBJ1-1,.
TGTGCCAGCAGTGAAGGAGGCAGGGGTCTGAACACCGGGGAGCTGTTTTTT,CASSEGGRGLNTGELFF,TRBV2,.,17,TRBJ2-2,once
TGCGCCAGCAGCTTGCGAGTTAACTATGGCTACACCTTC,CASSLRVNYGYTF,TRBV5-1,.,13,TRBJ1-2,.
TGTGCCAGCAGTTTAAGGGGACACTACACCGGGGAGCTGTTTTTT,CASSLRGHYTGELFF,TRBV28,.,15,TRBJ2-2,.
TGTGCCAGCAGCCCCGACAGCCTCATAGCCAAAAACATTCAGTACTTC,CASSPDSLIAKNIQYF,TRBV7-6,.,16,TRBJ2-4,.
TGTGCCAGCAGTGTGCAGGGTACCTATGGCTACACCTTC,CASSVQGTYGYTF,TRBV25-1,.,13,TRBJ1-2,.
TGCGCCAGCAGCCAAGGACAGAATGAGAACTATGGCTACACCTTC,CASSQGQNENYGYTF,TRBV4-1,.,15,TRBJ1-2,.
TGTGCCAGCAGGGGTTGGGGTACAGCGGGAGAGACCCAGTACTTC,CASRGWGTAGETQYF,TRBV6-5,.,15,TRBJ2-5,.
TGTGCCAGCCGTCCTCGGGACAGGCTTCACTATGGCTACACCTTC,CASRPRDRLHYGYTF,TRBV6-5,TRBD1,15,TRBJ1-2,once
TGTGCCAGCAGCCAAAGTGCGGGTTTGGGCTACACCTTC,CASSQSAGLGYTF,TRBV14,.,13,TRBJ1-2,.
TGCGCCAGCAGCTTGGAAGGGGGCCAGTCTGGAAACACCATATATTTT,CASSLEGGQSGNTIYF,TRBV5-1,TRBD1,16,TRBJ1-3,once
TGTGCCAGCTCACGCACATCTCAAGAGACCCAGTACTTC,CASSRTSQETQYF,TRBV18,.,13,TRBJ2-5,.
TGTGCCAGCCGGCTAACCGGGACAGGAGACTCTGGGGCCAACGTCCTGACTTTC,CASRLTGTGDSGANVLTF,TRBV6-4,TRBD1,18,TRBJ2-6,once
TGTGCCAGCAGTCGACGGGAGGCCTCTGAAGCTTTCTTT,CASSRREASEAFF,TRBV6-5,.,13,TRBJ1-1,.
TGTGCCAGCAGTCCGTCGGGACAGGGAGGTGTGAATGGCTACACCTTC,CASSPSGQGGVNGYTF,TRBV27,TRBD1,16,TRBJ1-2,.
TGTGCCTGGAGTCCCTCCGGCTACAATGAGCAGTTCTTC,CAWSPSGYNEQFF,TRBV30,.,13,TRBJ2-1,.
TGTGCCAGCAGCCCCCGGACAGGGATAAATGAGCAGTTCTTC,CASSPRTGINEQFF,TRBV7-6,TRBD1,14,TRBJ2-1,.
TGTGCCAGCAGCGTAGCTACAGGGGCAGTCTATGGCTACACCTTC,CASSVATGAVYGYTF,TRBV9,TRBD1,15,TRBJ1-2,.
TGTGCCAGCAGCTTATACAGGACAATTAGCTCTGGGGCCAACGTCCTGACTTTC,CASSLYRTISSGANVLTF,TRBV7-2,.,18,TRBJ2-6,.
TGTGCCAGCAGTCCGGGACAGGGATATACTAATGAAAAACTGTTTTTT,CASSPGQGYTNEKLFF,TRBV27,TRBD1,16,TRBJ1-4,.
TGTGCCAGCTCCGGGGGGGATAATCAGCCCCAGCATTTT,CASSGGDNQPQHF,TRBV18,.,13,TRBJ1-5,.
TGTGCCAGCAGCTTCTCTAGTAATTCCGATACGCAGTATTTT,CASSFSSNSDTQYF,TRBV13,.,14,TRBJ2-3,.
TGCAGTGCTAGGTACGGTTACGAGCAGTACTTC,CSARYGYEQYF,TRBV20-1,.,11,TRBJ2-7,.
TGCAGTGCTAGACTTCTCGAGCAGTACTTC,CSARLLEQYF,TRBV20-1,.,10,TRBJ2-7,.
TGTGCCGCAAGGGGGCTAGACGAGCAGTACTTC,CAARGLDEQYF,TRBV6-1,TRBD1,11,TRBJ2-7,.
TGCGCCAGCAGCTTGAAAGGTGGGCTGAACACTGAAGCTTTCTTT,CASSLKGGLNTEAFF,TRBV5-1,.,15,TRBJ1-1,once
TGTGCCAGCAGCGCCGGGACAGGGGCTGGCTACACCTTC,CASSAGTGAGYTF,TRBV6-1,TRBD1,13,TRBJ1-2,.
TGTGCCAGCTGTATCCTAGCGGACACCGGGGAGCTGTTTTTT,CASCILADTGELFF,TRBV14,TRBD2,14,TRBJ2-2,.
TGTGCCAGCAGCTCCAGGGCCTCCAAGCAGTACTTC,CASSSRASKQYF,TRBV7-2,.,12,TRBJ2-7,once
TGTGCCAGTAGCCTAGCGGGAGGGCCGGGTGAGCAGTACTTC,CASSLAGGPGEQYF,TRBV19,TRBD2,14,TRBJ2-7,.
TGTGCCAGCAGTGAAAGAAAACAGGAAGCTTTCTTT,CASSERKQEAFF,TRBV2,.,12,TRBJ1-1,.
TGTGCCAGCAGCCAAGAAGGCCCGGGACTAGCGGTAGATACGCAGTATTTT,CASSQEGPGLAVDTQYF,TRBV14,TRBD2,17,TRBJ2-3,.
TGTGCCAGTAGTAGAGAGCCGGGCTACGAGCAGTACTTC,CASSREPGYEQYF,TRBV19,.,13,TRBJ2-7,once
TGTGCCATCAGTGAAAAACAGCCCTATGGCTACACCTTC,CAISEKQPYGYTF,TRBV10-3,.,13,TRBJ1-2,.
TGTGCCAGCAGTGAACAGGGCATCTATGGCTACACCTTC,CASSEQGIYGYTF,TRBV2,.,13,TRBJ1-2,.
TGTGCCAGCACCCCATTAGCGGGACCTCACAATGAGCAGTTCTTC,CASTPLAGPHNEQFF,TRBV6-1,TRBD2,15,TRBJ2-1,.
TGCGCCAGCAACTTACAGGGGTTAGATGCTAACTATGGCTACACCTTC,CASNLQGLDANYGYTF,TRBV10-2,TRBD1,16,TRBJ1-2,once
TGTGCCAGCAGCATAGCGGGATTTTACAATGAGCAGTTCTTC,CASSIAGFYNEQFF,TRBV6-1,TRBD2,14,TRBJ2-1,.
TGTGCCAGCCAGGGTCAATTACAAGAGACCCAGTACTTC,CASQGQLQETQYF,TRBV2,.,13,TRBJ2-5,.
TGTGCCAGCAGCTTAGAGGACAGGGAAAACGGGGAGCTGTTTTTT,CASSLEDRENGELFF,TRBV7-9,TRBD1,15,TRBJ2-2,.
TGTGCCAGCAGCTGGGCGCTCTCCTACAATGAGCAGTTCTTC,CASSWALSYNEQFF,TRBV7-8,.,14,TRBJ2-1,.